The source of this T cell receptor (beta chain) is a study of T cell responses to AZD1222 COVID-19 vaccine. Study-wide points: Spike as a whole was targeted by vaccine-associated CD4 TCRs, dominant at 160-218 and 743-854. The study identified only five or six AZD1222 recipients as seropositive at baseline. Repertoire collection took place solely once the T cell response had peaked. Donor demographics were predominantly white British with a female majority; clonal diversity may be underestimated.

Concerning this clone itself: The antigen is undetermined.

Losses at the gene ends were 8 bases for V and 10 bases for J; bases not matched to a gene: 17. The germline V gene has CDR1 SNHLY and CDR2 FYNNEI. The CDR3 covers 15 residues. Clones were sequenced by immunoSEQ multiplex PCR, and TCRdb holds only the in-frame ones, with some missing. Among about 110,000 clones listed, about nine tenths were seen once. This sample comprised peripheral blood, obtained 28 days after the second AZD1222 dose. The chain has TRBV2 and TRBJ2-1; 7 bases match TRBD1. The source is an adult who received the AZD1222 COVID-19 vaccine. The DNA for the CDR3 is TGTGCCAGCCGAGTCGAGAGACAGGGCGCTGAGGAGCAGTTCTTC. It specifies CASRVERQGAEEQFF.